Listed below are T cell receptor beta chains from one sample, sequenced in a study of blood T cell repertoires in COVID-19. TCRdb's table, derived via immunoSEQ multiplex PCR, lists solely in-frame clones and lacks some. This sample carries roughly 150,000 clones, about 85% of them seen once, and the ten largest clones take 4%. The specimen sequenced was PBMCs or T cells enriched from blood (not recorded which). These receptor sequences come from a woman between 35 and 50 years old who had been exposed to COVID-19. Each CDR3 is given with its conserved first and last residue. D genes are given only for firm matches. The size field is filled for only some rows; it gives once, few, many or a size class.

clone size	V gene	J gene	CDR3 length	D gene	CDR3 protein	CDR3 DNA
.	TRBV28	TRBJ1-1	15	.	CASSLGARDSEGAFF	TGTGCCAGCAGTTTAGGGGCCCGGGACTCTGAGGGAGCTTTCTTT
.	TRBV5-6	TRBJ1-6	15	TRBD1	CASSLGTGVLSPLHF	TGTGCCAGCAGCCTGGGGACAGGGGTTCTCTCACCCCTCCACTTT
.	TRBV6-5	TRBJ1-5	15	.	CASTTFSGSNQPQHF	TGTGCCAGCACCACCTTTTCGGGGTCCAATCAGCCCCAGCATTTT
.	TRBV10-3	TRBJ1-3	12	.	CASHGTGNTIYF	TGTGCCTCACACGGGACTGGAAACACCATATATTTT
few	TRBV3-1/TRBV3-2	TRBJ1-2	14	TRBD1	CASSHDRVQNGYTF	TGTGCCAGCAGCCACGACAGGGTGCAAAATGGCTACACCTTC
.	TRBV29-1	TRBJ2-2	13	TRBD2	CSVGGRGTGELFF	TGCAGCGTTGGCGGGAGAGGCACCGGGGAGCTGTTTTTT
.	TRBV4-3	TRBJ1-5	15	TRBD1	CASSQDPTGLRPQHF	TGCGCCAGCAGCCAAGATCCGACAGGGTTAAGACCCCAGCATTTT
once	TRBV19	TRBJ1-4	15	.	CASSLGAGGNEKLFF	TGTGCCAGTTCACTGGGCGCCGGAGGAAATGAAAAACTGTTTTTT
.	TRBV10-1	TRBJ1-6	15	TRBD1	CASSEFRGQGSPLHF	TGCGCCAGCAGTGAGTTTAGGGGGCAGGGTTCACCCCTCCACTTT
.	TRBV18	TRBJ1-1	16	.	CASSRDSPGGNTEAFF	TGTGCCAGCTCTCGCGACAGTCCTGGTGGGAACACTGAAGCTTTCTTT
.	TRBV7-2	TRBJ1-3	16	.	CASSRATGSSGNTIYF	TGTGCCAGCAGTCGCGCTACAGGGAGCTCTGGAAACACCATATATTTT
.	TRBV6-5	TRBJ2-5	14	.	CASSYGVRGETQYF	TGTGCCAGCAGTTATGGGGTTAGGGGTGAGACCCAGTACTTC
.	TRBV25-1	TRBJ2-3	15	TRBD1	CASSEFRGRTDTQYF	TGTGCCAGCAGTGAATTTAGGGGGCGCACAGATACGCAGTATTTT
.	TRBV4-1	TRBJ1-2	13	.	CASRLAAGLGYTF	TGCGCCAGCAGACTCGCAGCGGGTTTGGGCTACACCTTC
.	TRBV5-1	TRBJ1-1	15	TRBD1	CASSWRTGQITEAFF	TGCGCCAGCAGCTGGCGGACAGGGCAGATCACTGAAGCTTTCTTT
.	TRBV12-2	TRBJ2-7	10	.	CAKGGQEQYF	TGTGCAAAGGGGGGGCAAGAGCAGTACTTC
.	TRBV6-5	TRBJ1-2	13	.	CASSSGVGYGYTF	TGTGCCAGCAGTTCAGGGGTCGGCTATGGCTACACCTTC
.	TRBV18	TRBJ1-4	15	TRBD1	CASSPRDRGREKLFF	TGTGCCAGCTCACCCAGGGACAGGGGGAGAGAAAAACTGTTTTTT
.	TRBV19	TRBJ2-1	14	TRBD2	CASLRGGDYNEQFF	TGTGCCAGCCTTCGGGGGGGCGATTACAATGAGCAGTTCTTC
.	TRBV5-1	TRBJ2-5	14	TRBD2	CASTPTGGQETQYF	TGCGCCAGTACCCCCACGGGAGGGCAAGAGACCCAGTACTTC
.	TRBV2	TRBJ2-1	16	TRBD1	CASSKLQGPGLNEQFF	TGTGCCAGCAGTAAATTACAGGGGCCGGGGTTGAATGAGCAGTTCTTC
.	TRBV28	TRBJ1-2	12	.	CASVATAYGYTF	TGTGCCAGCGTGGCGACAGCTTATGGCTACACCTTC
.	TRBV6-5	TRBJ1-4	15	TRBD1	CASSSSTGRWEKLFF	TGTGCCAGCAGTTCCTCGACAGGGAGGTGGGAAAAACTGTTTTTT
once	TRBV29-1	TRBJ1-4	19	TRBD1	CSVVARGRGKDAYNEKLFF	TGCAGCGTTGTTGCCAGGGGGCGCGGAAAAGACGCCTATAATGAAAAACTGTTTTTT
.	TRBV18	TRBJ1-2	15	TRBD1	CASSPTGQGGYGYTF	TGTGCCAGCTCACCAACCGGACAGGGCGGCTATGGCTACACCTTC
.	TRBV19	TRBJ2-5	13	TRBD1	CASTGQGAKTQYF	TGTGCCAGTACCGGACAGGGGGCAAAGACCCAGTACTTC
few	TRBV5-6	TRBJ2-1	15	.	CASSKLADTYNEQFF	TGTGCCAGCAGCAAACTAGCTGATACCTACAATGAGCAGTTCTTC
.	TRBV3-1/TRBV3-2	TRBJ2-1	15	.	CASSQGLGLINEQFF	TGTGCCAGCAGCCAAGGGCTAGGACTAATCAATGAGCAGTTCTTC
.	TRBV19	TRBJ2-2	14	.	CASIRGRNTGELFF	TGTGCCAGTATCAGGGGCAGGAACACCGGGGAGCTGTTTTTT